This TCR beta chain was retrieved from a study of blood T cell repertoires in COVID-19. Study background: Recovery meant two consecutive negative NP/OP PCR tests, professional clearance, or resolved symptoms. The cDNA or gDNA used as material had been derived from T cells, B-cell-depleted T cells, or PBMCs.

Assignment of participants to cohorts was predicated upon participant-reported clinical history. Source study methods: The authors estimated nucleated cell counts from reference gene primer amplification. Repertoires were generated with immunoSEQ multiplex PCR, while TCRdb's copy carries only in-frame clones and drops some. Clonal size and the V and J genes are those of that table, whereas D and trimming came from the DNA. The sample carries about 400,000 clones, 87% recorded once. Source material: PBMCs or T cells enriched from blood (not recorded which). The receptor was isolated from a man aged 35 to 55 in a cohort exposed to, infected with or recovered from COVID-19 (not recorded which).

The CDR3: CASSNGQGAGDTQYF. The CDR3 DNA reads as TGTGCCAGCAGTAACGGACAGGGGGCCGGAGATACGCAGTATTTT. The chain carries TRBV3-1 (or the pseudogene TRBV3-2) and TRBJ2-3; 11 bases match TRBD1. CDR1 and CDR2 from the germline V gene are LGHDT and YNNKEL (reference sequence). J lost 5 bases, V lost 6 bases, and 7 bases had no gene match. The CDR3 totals 15 residues.